This TCR beta chain appears in the sequencing data of a study of shared clonotypes between healthy human individuals. General observations from the study: In having few donors, the study represented limited genetic and exposure-history diversity.

The repertoire was sequenced with immunoSEQ multiplex PCR; TCRdb's copy has only in-frame clones and lacks some. This sample has about 2 million clones, with about 95% found just once. A remark on this clone: The antigen remains undetermined.

The junction had 12 bases not matched to a gene; V was cut back by 2 bases and J by 7 bases. The germline V gene has CDR1 SGHRS and CDR2 YFSETQ. The CDR3 has 16 amino acids. Naive CD8 cells lacked CD45RO and underwent positive selection for CCR7, leaving out terminally differentiated effector memory CD45RA+ cells. The V and J genes are TRBV5-1 and TRBJ1-1, with TRBD1 matching over 9 bases. Sequencing input: naive CD8+ T cells sorted from blood. The receptor was derived from a man between 18 and 29 years old in good health. CDR3 region: CASSFGTGSQAGEAFF. CDR3 bases: TGCGCCAGCAGCTTTGGGACAGGGAGCCAGGCTGGTGAAGCTTTCTTT.